The 24 T cell receptor beta chains in this list originate from one sample, sequenced in a study of shared clonotypes between healthy human individuals. Method: immunoSEQ multiplex PCR; TCRdb's copy keeps in-frame clones and lacks some. Of roughly 2 million clones in the sample, roughly 95% were seen once. Terminally differentiated effector memory CD45RA+ cells were excluded by CCR7 positive selection of CD45RO-negative cells. Sequenced sample: naive CD8+ T cells sorted from blood. The source of these receptors is a man younger than 35 in good health.

As to this clone: The sample holds other DNA sequences that translate to the same CDR3. The chain recombines TRBV27 with TRBJ1-2, with a possible D match to TRBD1 (5 bases). Trimming pared 6 bases from V and 2 bases from J, leaving 10 bases between. The CDR3 is 13 residues long. CDR1 and CDR2 (germline): MNHEY, SMNVEV (reference sequence). CDR3 residues: CASSPGRNYGYTF. The DNA for the CDR3 is TGTGCCAGCAGCCCGGGACGGAACTATGGCTACACCTTC.

The rearrangement uses TRBV7-9 and TRBJ1-5, with D possibly TRBD1 on 6 matching bases. The CDR3 loop spans 16 amino acids. Between the trimmed V and J ends, which lost 1 base and 9 bases, there was a span of 19 bases. In germline, CDR1 is SEHNR, CDR2 FQNEAQ (reference sequence). As DNA, the CDR3 is TGTGCCAGCAGCTTAGAAACAGGGCACCCTAAGTCGCCCCAGCATTTT. Translation gives CASSLETGHPKSPQHF.

This clone appeared once. The chain recombines TRBV27 with TRBJ2-4, with D possibly being TRBD2 (6 bases). CDR1 is MNHEY and CDR2 is SMNVEV in the germline V gene (reference sequence). This CDR3 spans 14 amino acids. Trimming cost V 5 bases and J 4 bases, with 12 bases left between them. The CDR3 spells CASSPHREKNIQYF. Here the CDR3 DNA reads TGTGCCAGCAGTCCCCACCGGGAGAAAAACATTCAGTACTTC.

This chain connects TRBV4-3 to TRBJ2-7; weak D call: TRBD1 (5 bases). This CDR3 region has 14 residues. Germline CDR1 reads LGHNA; CDR2 reads YSLEER. V lost 3 bases to trimming and J lost 7 bases, with 16 bases between them. Written as DNA, the CDR3 is TGCGCCAGCAGCCACACCCCCGGACACTGGGAGCAGTACTTC. Its translation: CASSHTPGHWEQYF.

A word on this clone: Additional DNA sequences in this sample encode the identical CDR3. This chain uses TRBV7-9 with TRBJ2-5, with D unresolved. Trimming removed 5 bases at V and 2 bases at J, with 3 bases between. The CDR3 has 11 amino acids. The germline gives CDR1 SEHNR, CDR2 FQNEAQ (reference sequence). CDR3 DNA: TGTGCCAGCAGCATACAAGAGACCCAGTACTTC. Protein product: CASSIQETQYF.

The rearrangement joins TRBV10-2 to TRBJ2-1; TRBD1 or TRBD2 may be the D gene (6 bases each). Trimming left V 2 bases short and J 0 bases short, with 11 bases between. This CDR3 contains 16 residues. Germline values: CDR1 WSHSY, CDR2 SAAADI. The CDR3 is CASSEVGGYSYNEQFF. DNA of the CDR3: TGCGCCAGCAGTGAGGTGGGGGGCTACTCCTACAATGAGCAGTTCTTC.

As regards this clone: The junction and the germline gene differ at one end; a read error may be behind it. The chain has TRBV7-2 and TRBJ2-2; D is uncertain. Germline CDR1 and CDR2: SGHTA and FQGNSA. This CDR3 contains 13 residues. The CDR3 DNA is TGTGTCAGCAGCTCTGACCACACCGGGGAGCTGTTTTTT. Amino acid sequence: CVSSSDHTGELFF.

This sequence joins TRBV5-6 and TRBJ1-6; possibly TRBD1 for D (6 bases). Trimming shortened V by 6 bases and J by 5 bases, and 18 bases separated the two germline ends. This CDR3 is built from 16 residues. Germline V gene lookup returns CDR1 SGHDT and CDR2 YYEEEE. The CDR3 reads CASTKLLGTHNSPLHF. CDR3 nucleotides: TGTGCCAGCACCAAGTTACTGGGGACACATAATTCACCCCTCCACTTT.

Details on this clone: Other DNA variants within this sample encode the same CDR3. This sequence joins TRBV9 and TRBJ2-1, with 10 bases aligning to TRBD2. The CDR3 has 15 amino acids. The V segment lost 3 bases and the J segment 3 bases; nucleotides outside the gene matches: 3. Germline loops: CDR1 SGDLS, CDR2 YYNGEE. The CDR3 DNA is TGTGCCAGCAGCGCTAGCGGGAGCGGCTACAATGAGCAGTTCTTC. It encodes CASSASGSGYNEQFF.

Details on this clone: Other DNA sequences in this sample translate to the same CDR3. The gene calls are TRBV7-9 and TRBJ1-6; D may be TRBD1 (5 bases). This CDR3 contains 12 residues. From germline, CDR1 is SEHNR and CDR2 FQNEAQ (reference sequence). Trimming cost V 6 bases and J 9 bases, with 9 bases left between them. For the CDR3, the DNA is TGTGCCAGCAGTCCAGGGAGTTCACCCCTCCACTTT. This gives the protein CASSPGSSPLHF.

The genes are TRBV7-9 and TRBJ2-1; TRBD2 matches at 10 bases. Germline trimming cut 6 bases from V and 8 bases from J; bases unmatched to any gene: 7. Germline V gives CDR1 SEHNR, CDR2 FQNEAQ (reference sequence). The CDR3 totals 14 residues. The CDR3 nucleotides read TGTGCCAGCAGTTACAGGACTAGCGGCGATGAGCAGTTCTTC. It is translated as CASSYRTSGDEQFF.

This clone was seen more than once but under ten times. The CDR3 nucleotides read TGTGCCAGCAGTTACTCGAACCTGAACACTGAAGCTTTCTTT. Its translation: CASSYSNLNTEAFF. The V and J genes are TRBV6-5 and TRBJ1-1; D gene uncertain. Looked up from germline, CDR1 is MNHEY and CDR2 is SVGAGI. This CDR3 has 14 amino acids. Trimming removed 0 bases from V and 0 bases from J, with 5 bases in between.

The chain uses TRBV7-3 and TRBJ2-1; D gene unclear. The CDR3 extends over 13 amino acids. The germline CDR1 and CDR2 sequences are SGHTA and FQGTGA. Deletions cut 2 bases from V and 8 bases from J, with 10 bases between. This CDR3 reads CASSLVGSDEQFF. In DNA form, the CDR3 reads TGTGCCAGCAGCTTAGTAGGGTCGGATGAGCAGTTCTTC.

V and J are TRBV5-4 and TRBJ2-3; 7 bases fit TRBD2. CDR3 length: 16 amino acids. The V segment lost 0 bases and the J segment 2 bases; nucleotides outside the gene matches: 6. Per the germline V gene, CDR1 is SGHNT and CDR2 is YYREEE (reference sequence). The CDR3 sequence: CASSLVSAGPTDTQYF. The CDR3 DNA follows: TGTGCCAGCAGCTTGGTCTCAGCGGGGCCCACAGATACGCAGTATTTT.

This rearrangement joins TRBV7-6 to TRBJ1-1; no clear D gene. Germline assignment: CDR1 SGHVS and CDR2 FNYEAQ. This CDR3 has 14 amino acids. Trimming shortened V by 0 bases and J by 1 base, and 6 bases separated the two germline ends. CDR3 residues: CASSLAHGNTEAFF. CDR3 nucleotides: TGTGCCAGCAGCTTAGCGCACGGGAACACTGAAGCTTTCTTT.

Points on this clone: Distinct nucleotide sequences in the sample also encode this CDR3. This rearrangement joins TRBV10-2 to TRBJ1-6, with D unresolved. V was clipped by 0 bases and J by 0 bases, with 6 bases between them. The CDR3 extends over 16 amino acids. The germline CDR1 and CDR2 sequences are WSHSY and SAAADI. The CDR3 bases are TGCGCCAGCAGTGAGTCCCCGAGCTCCTATAATTCACCCCTCCACTTT. This codes for CASSESPSSYNSPLHF.

This chain links TRBV5-6 with TRBJ2-1; either TRBD1 or TRBD2 may fit D (5 bases each). The CDR3 has 13 amino acids. Trimming stripped 2 bases from V and 8 bases from J, with 11 bases between. Germline CDR1 and CDR2: SGHDT and YYEEEE. DNA for the CDR3: TGTGCCAGCAGCTTTGACGGGGCGGATGAGCAGTTCTTC. As protein: CASSFDGADEQFF.

This chain uses TRBV27 with TRBJ1-2; D gene unclear. The CDR3 contains 14 residues. V was clipped by 5 bases and J by 4 bases, with 14 bases between them. In germline, CDR1 is MNHEY, CDR2 SMNVEV (reference sequence). CDR3 bases: TGTGCCAGCAGTCCCTCGGGAGGGAGCTATGGCTACACCTTC. Translating gives CASSPSGGSYGYTF.

The genes are TRBV4-3 and TRBJ2-4, with 8 bases that match TRBD2. Germline trimming cut 6 bases from V and 9 bases from J; bases unmatched to any gene: 7. Germline CDR1 LGHNA, CDR2 YSLEER. CDR3 length: 13 amino acids. Written as DNA, the CDR3 is TGCGCCAGCAGTGCGGGACTAGGGATCATTCAGTACTTC. Amino acids: CASSAGLGIIQYF.

This chain uses TRBV2 with TRBJ1-2, with unresolved D. The CDR3 extends over 13 amino acids. Between the trimmed V and J ends, which lost 5 bases and 5 bases, there was a span of 12 bases. Germline V lookup: CDR1 SNHLY, CDR2 FYNNEI. CDR3 bases: TGTGCCAGCAGTTTAGGGAGTGCGTATGGCTACACCTTC. This encodes CASSLGSAYGYTF.

The chain uses TRBV7-3 and TRBJ1-1, with unresolved D. CDR3 length: 13 amino acids. Germline V gene lookup returns CDR1 SGHTA and CDR2 FQGTGA. V lost 5 bases, J lost 5 bases, and 12 bases lay in between. CDR3 coding DNA: TGTGCCAGCAGCCTCTCGGTGGGGACTGAAGCTTTCTTT. Its protein is CASSLSVGTEAFF.

The chain combines TRBV6-1 with TRBJ2-7, with 8 bases matching TRBD1. This CDR3 spans 15 amino acids. Germline CDR1 MNHNS, CDR2 SASEGT. Losses at the gene ends were 4 bases for V and 3 bases for J; bases not matched to a gene: 8. The chain's CDR3 is CASSGTGQGRYEQYF. The DNA for the CDR3 is TGTGCCAGCAGTGGGACCGGACAGGGACGCTACGAGCAGTACTTC.

The chain couples TRBV7-9 to TRBJ2-2; the match to TRBD1 covers 7 bases. CDR3 length: 16 amino acids. CDR1 SEHNR and CDR2 FQNEAQ come from the germline V gene (reference sequence). V was clipped by 4 bases and J by 0 bases; unmatched bases: 5. The CDR3 DNA sequence: TGTGCCAGCAGCTCGGGACAGCTACCGAACACCGGGGAGCTGTTTTTT. Translating it yields CASSSGQLPNTGELFF.

This clone was seen just once. The chain links TRBV4-1 to TRBJ1-2; maybe TRBD1 (6 bases). This CDR3 is built from 15 residues. The ends were cut back, 4 bases at V and 2 bases at J, with 14 bases in the middle. Germline V lookup: CDR1 MGHRA, CDR2 YSYEKL. Here the CDR3 reads CASSPLTGQNYGYTF. The CDR3 coding sequence is TGCGCCAGCAGCCCATTGACAGGACAGAACTATGGCTACACCTTC.